This paragraph covers one T cell receptor beta chain sequence. As originally analysed: The authors estimated nucleated cell counts from reference gene primer amplification. Clones were read by immunoSEQ multiplex PCR, and TCRdb kept only the in-frame ones, dropping some. The V and J calls and the clone size are those of that table, but D and trimming were determined from the DNA. The data contain 150,000 or so clones, about 90% of them singletons. The record originates from a study of blood T cell repertoires in COVID-19. Whole-study context: The United States, Italy and Spain were the sources of the acute and convalescent COVID-19 samples.

In the 2 weeks before study entry, exposed participants met a COVID-19 case, which was PCR-confirmed or clinician-diagnosed. The sample was PBMCs or T cells enriched from blood (not recorded which). The source of this sequence is a woman aged 40 to 55 who had been exposed to COVID-19.

CDR3 in DNA: TGTGCCAGCAGCTTAGATAACTTAAATAATGAAAAACTGTTTTTT. Translation: CASSLDNLNNEKLFF. The chain recombines TRBV11-2 with TRBJ1-4; D is unresolved. The CDR3 runs 15 residues. V was trimmed by 0 bases and J by 4 bases, leaving 9 bases between them. The germline V gene has CDR1 SGHAT and CDR2 FQNNGV.